A single sample is the source of the 27 T cell receptor beta chains below, sequenced in a study of early T cells in non-severe SARS-CoV-2 infection. In TCRdb, the 5' RACE reads were re-called with MiXCR into one record per CDR3 protein. The data contain around 100,000 distinct CDR3 sequences, over 15% of them singletons. Material: whole blood. All receptors come from an adult who was a healthcare worker with PCR-confirmed SARS-CoV-2 infection or an uninfected control (not recorded which).

There are a few counts of this clonotype. The rearrangement links TRBV4-1 to TRBJ1-1; D gene ambiguous. Germline CDR1 reads MGHRA; CDR2 reads YSYEKL. The germline V and J ends were trimmed by 0 bases and 3 bases, with 5 bases remaining between them. This CDR3 comprises 13 residues. This chain's CDR3 is CASSQDKDTEAFF. The CDR3 DNA reads TGCGCCAGCAGCCAAGATAAGGACACTGAAGCTTTCTTT.

This clonotype was recorded a few times. The chain joins TRBV19 to TRBJ1-2; D is possibly TRBD1 (5 bases). Trimming left V 6 bases short and J 0 bases short, with 17 bases between. The CDR3 is 16 residues long. The germline CDR1 and CDR2 sequences are LNHDA and SQIVND (reference sequence). The CDR3 spells CASRRDSELANYGYTF. CDR3 sequence (DNA): TGTGCCAGTAGGAGGGACTCTGAGTTAGCTAACTATGGCTACACCTTC. Together with reference TRBV19 and TRBJ1-2, the CDR3 gives the full variable domain: DGGITQSPKYLFRKEGQNVTLSCEQNLNHDAMYWYRQDPGQGLRLIYYSQIVNDFQKGDIAEGYSVSREKKESFPLTVTSAQKNPTAFYLCASRRDSELANYGYTFGSGTRLTVV.

The table lists this clonotype with a few counts. This chain connects TRBV7-2 to TRBJ2-1; a possible D gene is TRBD2 (5 bases). The CDR3 length is 12 residues. Germline V gene sequence: CDR1 SGHTA, CDR2 FQGNSA. Deletions cut 3 bases from V and 10 bases from J, with 10 bases between. CDR3 loop: CASSFSRREQFF. DNA of the CDR3: TGTGCCAGCAGCTTCTCGAGGAGGGAGCAGTTCTTC.

This clonotype was detected a few times. The chain carries TRBV18 and TRBJ2-5; D possibly corresponds to TRBD2 (5 bases). There are 13 residues in the CDR3. Between the trimmed V and J ends, which lost 5 bases and 2 bases, there was a span of 9 bases. Per the germline V gene, CDR1 is KGHSH and CDR2 is LQKENI. The CDR3 loop reads CASSRGRQETQYF. DNA of the CDR3: TGTGCCAGCTCAAGAGGGCGGCAAGAGACCCAGTACTTC.

As DNA, the CDR3 is TGTGCCAGCAGCTCCAGGGGCCCCTATGGCTACACCTTC. Translating it yields CASSSRGPYGYTF. The V call is TRBV7-2, the J call TRBJ1-2; tentative D call: TRBD1 (6 bases). Germline-derived CDR1 and CDR2 are SGHTA and FQGNSA. Trimming pared 4 bases from V and 4 bases from J, leaving 10 bases between. The CDR3 is 13 amino acids.

This clonotype turned up a few times. The chain carries TRBV7-2 and TRBJ2-1; possible D gene TRBD2, 6 bases. Germline V gives CDR1 SGHTA, CDR2 FQGNSA. V lost 3 bases and J lost 0, with 15 bases in between. This CDR3 comprises 17 residues. Here the CDR3 DNA reads TGTGCCAGCAGCTTCGCCGGGACTCCAAACTCCTACAATGAGCAGTTCTTC. This gives the protein CASSFAGTPNSYNEQFF.

The V call is TRBV6-4, the J call TRBJ2-2; tentative D call: TRBD1 (7 bases). This CDR3 contains 15 residues. Germline V lookup: CDR1 MRHNA, CDR2 SNTAGT. V lost 6 bases, J lost 3 bases, and 14 bases lay in between. The CDR3 here is CASSPTGEDTGELFF. As DNA, the CDR3 is TGTGCCAGCAGCCCTACAGGGGAGGACACCGGGGAGCTGTTTTTT.

This clonotype was counted a few times. The chain carries TRBV28 and TRBJ2-6; D is undetermined. CDR1 and CDR2 from the germline V gene are MDHEN and SYDVKM. This CDR3 spans 16 amino acids. Trimming stripped 7 bases from V and 0 bases from J, with 13 bases between. The CDR3 DNA sequence: TGTGCCAGCACGACCCCCAGCCCCTCTGGGGCCAACGTCCTGACTTTC. This encodes CASTTPSPSGANVLTF.

The table lists this clonotype with a few counts. CDR3 residues: CASSAYGTDNTGELFF. CDR3 DNA sequence: TGTGCCAGCAGCGCCTACGGGACAGATAACACCGGGGAGCTGTTTTTT. This chain links TRBV7-6 with TRBJ2-2; 7 bases are a match to TRBD1. Unmatched junction bases numbered 8, after V lost 5 bases and J lost 2 bases. Germline CDR1 reads SGHVS; CDR2 reads FNYEAQ. This CDR3 has 16 residues.

For the CDR3, the DNA is TGCGCCAGCAACCGTCTGGCGGGACTAGCGGTTAACAATGAGCAGTTCTTC. Translation: CASNRLAGLAVNNEQFF. The V call is TRBV5-1, the J call TRBJ2-1; 11 nucleotides agree with TRBD2. V trimming: 6 bases; J trimming: 5 bases; junction bases outside the gene matches: 13. CDR3 length: 17 amino acids. Germline V gene lookup returns CDR1 SGHRS and CDR2 YFSETQ.

In this sample, this clonotype turned up many times. The chain joins TRBV28 to TRBJ1-1; D possibly corresponds to TRBD1 (5 bases). CDR3 length: 13 amino acids. Germline values: CDR1 MDHEN, CDR2 SYDVKM. V lost 6 bases, J lost 4 bases, and 12 bases lay in between. CDR3 amino acids: CASSSGAGTEAFF. The CDR3 DNA follows: TGTGCCAGCAGCTCCGGGGCTGGCACTGAAGCTTTCTTT.

This clonotype has just a few counts. The rearrangement joins TRBV28 to TRBJ1-5; a possible D gene is TRBD1 (6 bases). The germline V gene encodes CDR1 MDHEN and CDR2 SYDVKM. Trimming removed 2 bases from V and 6 bases from J, with 11 bases in between. The CDR3 runs to 14 residues. The CDR3 sequence is CASSLPRQVQPQHF. CDR3 nucleotides: TGTGCCAGCAGTTTACCGCGACAGGTTCAGCCCCAGCATTTT.

The chain carries TRBV4-3 and TRBJ2-2; D is possibly TRBD2 (5 bases). V lost 5 bases and J lost 1, with 11 bases in between. Germline loops: CDR1 LGHNA, CDR2 YSLEER. The CDR3 contains 15 residues. CDR3: CASSTSGWNTGELFF. CDR3 sequence (DNA): TGCGCCAGCAGCACCAGCGGTTGGAACACCGGGGAGCTGTTTTTT.

The V and J genes are TRBV14 and TRBJ2-5; no clear D gene. CDR3 length equals 12 residues. CDR1 and CDR2 from the germline V gene are SGHDN and FVKESK. Trimming stripped 4 bases from V and 1 base from J, with 4 bases between. As DNA, the CDR3 is TGTGCCAGCAGCCGCTTCCAAGAGACCCAGTACTTC. This codes for CASSRFQETQYF. Filled out from reference TRBV14 and TRBJ2-5, the complete variable domain reads EAGVTQFPSHSVIEKGQTVTLRCDPISGHDNLYWYRRVMGKEIKFLLHFVKESKQDESGMPNNRFLAERTGGTYSTLKVQPAELEDSGVYFCASSRFQETQYFGPGTRLLVL.

V is TRBV7-2 and J is TRBJ2-3; TRBD1 might be the D (5 bases). Per germline, CDR1 SGHTA and CDR2 FQGNSA. This CDR3 has 15 residues. V shed 0 bases and J shed 1 base, with 8 bases lying between them. The CDR3 DNA sequence: TGTGCCAGCAGCTTAGCGGGGCTCCGCACAGATACGCAGTATTTT. Protein product: CASSLAGLRTDTQYF.

This clonotype came up many times. This chain connects TRBV20-1 to TRBJ2-1, with D maybe TRBD1 (5 bases). In germline, CDR1 is DFQATT, CDR2 SNEGSKA (reference sequence). This CDR3 region has 13 residues. Trimming removed 3 bases from V and 9 bases from J, with 15 bases in between. The CDR3 sequence: CSARVAGRSEQFF. In DNA, the CDR3 is TGCAGTGCTAGGGTGGCAGGGCGGAGTGAGCAGTTCTTC.

The rearrangement links TRBV7-2 to TRBJ2-1; TRBD2 agrees at 7 bases. The CDR3 loop spans 15 amino acids. J was trimmed by 3 bases and V by 3 bases; bases with no gene match: 5. In germline, CDR1 is SGHTA, CDR2 FQGNSA. This chain's CDR3 is CASSFIWDYYNEQFF. The DNA of the CDR3 is TGTGCCAGCAGCTTTATCTGGGACTACTACAATGAGCAGTTCTTC.

This clonotype was detected a few times. This chain connects TRBV28 to TRBJ1-5; unclear D gene. The V gene lost 7 bases and the J gene lost 0 bases, with 10 bases spanning the gap. The length of the CDR3 is 14 residues. Germline V lookup: CDR1 MDHEN, CDR2 SYDVKM. CDR3 protein: CASNRRFSNQPQHF. CDR3 bases: TGTGCCAGCAATAGGCGGTTTAGCAATCAGCCCCAGCATTTT.

This clonotype was observed a handful of times. This chain uses TRBV12-5 with TRBJ2-1; TRBD1 matches at 8 bases. V shed 2 bases and J 8 bases; nucleotides not matched to a gene: 17. The CDR3 covers 18 residues. Germline V gene lookup returns CDR1 LGHNT and CDR2 FRNRAP. The CDR3 region has the DNA TGTGCTAGTGGTTTGTCCCTCTTTTCCGGACAGGGAACCGATGAGCAGTTCTTC. This gives the protein CASGLSLFSGQGTDEQFF. Variable domain in full (rest from reference TRBV12-5 and TRBJ2-1): DARVTQTPRHKVTEMGQEVTMRCQPILGHNTVFWYRQTMMQGLELLAYFRNRAPLDDSGMPKDRFSAEMPDATLATLKIQPSEPRDSAVYFCASGLSLFSGQGTDEQFFGPGTRLTVL.

This rearrangement joins TRBV3-1 to TRBJ2-7; D remains unclear. From germline, CDR1 is LGHDT and CDR2 YNNKEL (reference sequence). The V gene lost 0 bases and the J gene lost 0 bases, with 9 bases spanning the gap. The CDR3 is 15 amino acids. CDR3 DNA sequence: TGTGCCAGCAGCCAAGATTCGTATCCCTCCTACGAGCAGTACTTC. Its protein is CASSQDSYPSYEQYF.

This clonotype was detected only a few times. The CDR3: CASSFVSGANVLTF. The CDR3, as DNA: TGTGCCAGCAGCTTCGTCTCCGGGGCCAACGTCCTGACTTTC. V gene TRBV5-6 combines with J gene TRBJ2-6; no clear D gene. The CDR3 totals 14 residues. The germline V gene has CDR1 SGHDT and CDR2 YYEEEE. The V end was cut by 2 bases, the J end by 4 bases, with 7 bases between. Full variable domain (remainder filled in from reference TRBV5-6 and TRBJ2-6): DAGVTQSPTHLIKTRGQQVTLRCSPKSGHDTVSWYQQALGQGPQFIFQYYEEEERQRGNFPDRFSGHQFPNYSSELNVNALLLGDSALYLCASSFVSGANVLTFGAGSRLTVL.

In this sample, this clonotype turned up many times. The chain has TRBV2 and TRBJ1-5; TRBD1 agrees at 7 bases. Trimming at V came to 8 bases and at J to 0 bases, leaving 1 base not matched to a gene. This CDR3 is built from 13 residues. The V gene's germline CDR1 is SNHLY and CDR2 FYNNEI. CDR3 bases: TGTGCCAGCTGGACAGGTAGCAATCAGCCCCAGCATTTT. This sequence encodes CASWTGSNQPQHF. Supplemented by reference TRBV2 and TRBJ1-5, the full variable domain reads EPEVTQTPSHQVTQMGQEVILRCVPISNHLYFYWYRQILGQKVEFLVSFYNNEISEKSEIFDDQFSVERPDGSNFTLKIRSTKLEDSAMYFCASWTGSNQPQHFGDGTRLSIL.

The chain has TRBV29-1 and TRBJ2-1; TRBD1 aligns across 10 bases. CDR3 size: 14 residues. Germline loops: CDR1 SQVTM, CDR2 ANQGSEA. V lost 4 bases to trimming and J lost 3 bases; unmatched junction nucleotides: 3. In DNA, the CDR3 is TGCAGCGTTGCCCGGGACAGGGGCTACAATGAGCAGTTCTTC. It is translated as CSVARDRGYNEQFF.

This clonotype appeared a single time. The chain joins TRBV11-2 to TRBJ2-6; no definite D call. CDR1 is SGHAT and CDR2 is FQNNGV in the germline V gene. This CDR3 is 15 amino acids long. V gave up 5 bases and J gave up 0 bases, with 8 bases separating them. The CDR3, as DNA: TGTGCCAGCAGCCAAGGGAACTCTGGGGCCAACGTCCTGACTTTC. The encoded protein is CASSQGNSGANVLTF.

A few counts support this clonotype. The gene calls are TRBV13 and TRBJ2-5, with unresolved D. The CDR3 totals 16 residues. The germline V gene encodes CDR1 PRHDT and CDR2 FYEKMQ (reference sequence). V was trimmed by 3 bases and J by 1 base, leaving 15 bases between them. The CDR3 nucleotides are TGTGCCAGCAGCTTTCGAGCGTTGTACCCCCAAGAGACCCAGTACTTC. It encodes CASSFRALYPQETQYF. The full variable domain, rest sourced from reference TRBV13 and TRBJ2-5, is AAGVIQSPRHLIKEKRETATLKCYPIPRHDTVYWYQQGPGQDPQFLISFYEKMQSDKGSIPDRFSAQQFSDYHSELNMSSLELGDSALYFCASSFRALYPQETQYFGPGTRLLVL.

This clonotype was recorded at least ten times. This chain links TRBV10-3 with TRBJ1-1, with a weak D call TRBD1 (5 bases). The CDR3 is 14 residues long. Germline values: CDR1 ENHRY, CDR2 SYGVKD. V lost 4 bases to trimming and J lost 0 bases, with 9 bases between them. The CDR3: CAISATALNTEAFF. The CDR3 bases are TGTGCCATCAGTGCGACAGCGCTGAACACTGAAGCTTTCTTT.

This clonotype was seen at least ten times. The genes are TRBV28 and TRBJ2-3; 7 bases line up with TRBD1. Per the germline V gene, CDR1 is MDHEN and CDR2 is SYDVKM. This CDR3 is built from 16 residues. Germline trimming cut 2 bases from V and 2 bases from J; bases unmatched to any gene: 7. CDR3 nucleotide sequence: TGTGCCAGCAGTTTAACACAGGGGTGGGTCACAGATACGCAGTATTTT. Translating it yields CASSLTQGWVTDTQYF.